This T cell receptor beta chain was profiled in a study of CXCR3-negative and CXCR3-positive naive CD8 T cells. The TRB cDNA libraries were prepared by 5' RACE with UMI labels. For each CDR3 protein, TCRdb gives one entry from its re-call of the 5' RACE reads, without DNA. Its table lists roughly 89,000 distinct CDR3 sequences. Per germline, CDR1 SGHDN and CDR2 FVKESK. The CDR3 runs to 17 residues. The chain combines TRBV14 with TRBJ2-5; TCRdb names TRBD1, which stays unverified in the absence of DNA. The source material was naive CXCR3- CD8+ T cells from blood. The sample's subset: CD45RO-CCR7+CD27+CD95- naive CD8+ T cells lacking CXCR3 (TNR3-). This TCR derives from a human donor in good health. Some clones in this sample may be carry-over from other donors' samples. The CDR3 here is CASSQVRDRSLQETQYF.